This T cell receptor beta chain was captured in a study of blood T cell repertoires in COVID-19. As for the study in general: Spain, Italy and the United States supplied samples that represented acute and convalescent COVID-19. PBMCs, B-cell-depleted T cells, or T cells provided the cDNA or gDNA that made up the material.

The assay was immunoSEQ multiplex PCR, and TCRdb's table has in-frame clones only and misses some. Of some 90,000 clones listed, around 72% are singletons. A few counts support this clone. The CDR3 is 13 residues long. Germline loops: CDR1 SGHRS, CDR2 YFSETQ. V was cut by 2 bases and J by 9 bases, with 12 bases left in between. Sequencing was done on a sample of peripheral blood. V usage is TRBV5-1 and J usage is TRBJ2-1; TRBD2 is a possible D gene (6 bases). The receptor was derived from a woman aged 55-70 years in a cohort sampled during active or convalescent COVID-19. In DNA form, the CDR3 reads TGCGCCAGCAGCTTAGCGGCTAGCGCTGAGCAGTTCTTC. Translated, it gives CASSLAASAEQFF.